The 5 T cell receptor beta chains below all came from one sample that was sequenced in a study of cytomegalovirus exposure and HLA in healthy donors. 60 Vbeta and 13 Jbeta primers were used in PCR. The method was immunoSEQ multiplex PCR; TCRdb's version includes in-frame clones alone and lacks a portion of them. The sample includes about 170,000 clones, approximately 84% of them seen just once. Sequencing was performed on PBMCs. The origin of the receptors is a man in his late teens or twenties in good health and CMV-seropositive.

The rearrangement links TRBV4-1 to TRBJ2-5; TRBD2 matches 13 bases. The V segment lost 3 bases and the J segment 1 base; nucleotides outside the gene matches: 5. In germline, CDR1 is MGHRA, CDR2 YSYEKL. This CDR3 is 17 amino acids long. The CDR3, as DNA: TGCGCCAGCAGCCATTATGGACTAGCGGGGGCCCAAGAGACCCAGTACTTC. Amino acids: CASSHYGLAGAQETQYF.

The chain carries TRBV29-1 and TRBJ2-3; D unresolved. The length of the CDR3 is 11 residues. Germline CDR1 reads SQVTM; CDR2 reads ANQGSEA. V lost 4 bases and J 6 bases, leaving 8 bases between the germline ends. CDR3 region: CSVGGSDTQYF. The CDR3 DNA sequence: TGCAGCGTTGGTGGCTCGGATACGCAGTATTTT.

This clone was found a few times. Germline and junction disagree at one end, which may indicate a read error. The genes are TRBV6-1 and TRBJ2-6; TRBD1 agrees at 9 bases. CDR1 is MNHNS and CDR2 is SASEGT in the germline V gene. This CDR3 has 15 residues. The CDR3: CASRTGAAGANGLTF. CDR3 in DNA: TGTGCCAGCCGGACAGGGGCTGCGGGGGCCAACGGCCTGACTTTC.

V usage is TRBV19 and J usage is TRBJ2-7, with D perhaps TRBD2 (6 bases). The length of the CDR3 is 11 residues. CDR1 is LNHDA, CDR2 SQIVND, per germline (reference sequence). V was pared by 7 bases and J by 5 bases, with 9 bases between. CDR3 loop: CASKGRNEQYF. In nucleotides, the CDR3 is TGTGCCAGTAAGGGGAGGAACGAGCAGTACTTC.

The V call is TRBV28, the J call TRBJ2-5; TRBD2 agrees at 7 bases. The CDR3 runs 14 residues. Germline-derived CDR1 and CDR2 are MDHEN and SYDVKM. J gave up 0 bases and V 5 bases, and 3 bases lay outside the gene matches. The CDR3 here is CASSPGTNQETQYF. The CDR3 DNA follows: TGTGCCAGCAGTCCCGGGACTAACCAAGAGACCCAGTACTTC.